This T cell receptor (beta chain) was identified during a study of T cell responses to AZD1222 COVID-19 vaccine. Study results and limitations: Donors were largely white British and mainly female; clonal diversity was possibly underestimated.

Here immunoSEQ multiplex PCR was the method, and the copy in TCRdb shows in-frame clones only, minus some. The sample shows tens of thousands of clones, around 88% of them seen only once. To note about this clone: The antigen remains undetermined.

Second doses at about 4 or about 12 weeks were pooled. Sample: peripheral blood, taken 28 days after the second AZD1222 dose. The clonotype comes from an adult who received the AZD1222 COVID-19 vaccine.

The CDR3 nucleotides are TGTGCCAGCAGCGTAACGTCGGGGGCGCTGACAGATACGCAGTATTTT. It codes for CASSVTSGALTDTQYF. The V and J genes are TRBV9 and TRBJ2-3, with D perhaps matching TRBD1 or TRBD2 (6 bases each). Trimming took off 1 base at V and 3 bases at J, with 15 bases between the two ends. CDR3 size: 16 residues. Germline V gene sequence: CDR1 SGDLS, CDR2 YYNGEE.